This T cell receptor beta chain was recorded in a study of blood T cell repertoires in COVID-19. V gave up 3 bases and J gave up 6 bases; unmatched junction bases: 5. The CDR3 has 14 amino acids. The germline CDR1 and CDR2 sequences are SGDLS and YYNGEE. Clones were sequenced by immunoSEQ multiplex PCR, and TCRdb holds only the in-frame ones, with some missing. The sample lists a few hundred thousand clones; under 90% were seen once. The chain combines TRBV9 with TRBJ1-4, with 7 bases fitting TRBD1. This sequence originates from a woman of 80 years or more with active or convalescent COVID-19. The sample was peripheral blood. The CDR3: CASSETGRHEKLFF. The CDR3 DNA is TGTGCCAGCAGCGAGACAGGGAGGCATGAAAAACTGTTTTTT. Using reference TRBV9 and TRBJ1-4 for the parts outside the CDR3, the full variable domain is DSGVTQTPKHLITATGQRVTLRCSPRSGDLSVYWYQQSLDQGLQFLIQYYNGEERAKGNILERFSAQQFPDLHSELNLSSLELGDSALYFCASSETGRHEKLFFGSGTQLSVL.